The 26 T cell receptor beta chains in this list originate from one sample, sequenced in a study of blood T cell repertoires in COVID-19. This table comes from immunoSEQ multiplex PCR, and its TCRdb copy is limited to in-frame clones, with some not included. This sample has about 250,000 clones, with approximately 80% found just once. The sequenced material came from PBMCs or T cells enriched from blood (not recorded which). All receptors derive from a man in his forties who had been exposed to COVID-19.

The chain has TRBV6-4 and TRBJ2-5, with TRBD2 matching over 10 bases. The CDR3 runs 15 residues. The ends lost 6 bases at V and 2 bases at J; junction bases unmatched: 6. The germline V gene has CDR1 MRHNA and CDR2 SNTAGT. CDR3 protein: CASSQLAGRQETQYF. The CDR3 region has the DNA TGTGCCAGCAGCCAACTAGCGGGACGGCAAGAGACCCAGTACTTC.

This clone was observed a handful of times. DNA for the CDR3: TGTGCCAGCAGCAAGGAGGATGCAAAGCCAAACTCCTACGAGCAGTACTTC. Encoded protein: CASSKEDAKPNSYEQYF. This chain joins TRBV21-1 and TRBJ2-7; the table assigns TRBD2, which was not confirmed against the DNA. TRBV21-1 is given as a pseudogene. The CDR3 sequence is 17 residues long.

The genes are TRBV10-3 and TRBJ1-3; no clear D gene. V lost 2 bases, J lost 4 bases, and 18 bases lay in between. Germline loops: CDR1 ENHRY, CDR2 SYGVKD. CDR3 length: 17 amino acids. For the CDR3, the DNA is TGTGCCATCAGTGAGGGGCCGGTACCTTCCTGGGGAAACACCATATATTTT. Translating gives CAISEGPVPSWGNTIYF.

The CDR3: CASSLGATFEQYF. The CDR3, as DNA: TGTGCCAGCTCCCTGGGAGCGACGTTCGAGCAGTACTTC. This chain joins TRBV9 and TRBJ2-7; perhaps TRBD2 as D (5 bases). The CDR3 sequence is 13 residues long. The germline V and J ends were trimmed by 7 bases and 6 bases, with 17 bases remaining between them. Germline loops: CDR1 SGDLS, CDR2 YYNGEE.

V usage is TRBV6-5 and J usage is TRBJ1-1; weak D call: TRBD1 (5 bases). From germline, CDR1 is MNHEY and CDR2 SVGAGI. The CDR3 contains 13 residues. V lost 8 bases, J lost 9 bases, and 19 bases lay in between. In DNA, the CDR3 is TGTGCCAGCTATTCAATTCAGGGTTTCAAAGCTTTCTTT. This sequence encodes CASYSIQGFKAFF.

About this clone itself: At the DNA level, this CDR3 is encoded by other sequences in the same sample as well. The chain couples TRBV18 to TRBJ2-1, with 7 nucleotides matching TRBD1. V dropped 3 bases and J dropped 0; count of bases not matched to a gene: 2. The length of the CDR3 is 15 residues. Germline V gene sequence: CDR1 KGHSH, CDR2 LQKENI. The CDR3 region is CASSPRGSSYNEQFF. For the CDR3, the DNA is TGTGCCAGCTCACCCAGGGGGAGCTCCTACAATGAGCAGTTCTTC.

The V gene is TRBV1, the J gene TRBJ2-2; the D call in the table, TRBD2, was not verified against the DNA. TRBV1 is a listed pseudogene. The CDR3 has 19 residues. The CDR3 sequence: CTSSHCRPPLERGTGELFF. The CDR3 DNA is TGCACCAGCAGCCACTGCCGCCCTCCCTTGGAGCGGGGAACCGGGGAGCTGTTTTTT.

This clone has only a few counts. The V gene is TRBV15, the J gene TRBJ1-2; 7 nucleotides line up with TRBD1. The V segment lost 5 bases and the J segment 6 bases; nucleotides outside the gene matches: 9. The length of the CDR3 is 14 residues. The V gene's germline CDR1 is LNHNV and CDR2 YYDKDF (reference sequence). The CDR3 spells CATSSRTTGDGYTF. The DNA of the CDR3 is TGTGCCACCAGCTCACGAACAACAGGGGATGGCTACACCTTC.

The rearrangement joins TRBV7-2 to TRBJ1-4; D remains unclear. The V gene lost 5 bases and the J gene lost 11 bases, with 18 bases spanning the gap. The CDR3 is 14 residues long. CDR1 is SGHTA and CDR2 is FQGNSA in the germline V gene. The CDR3 DNA sequence: TGTGCCAGCAGCCCCTCCCTGACGGGAGGTAAACTGTTTTTT. This encodes CASSPSLTGGKLFF.

The chain links TRBV28 to TRBJ2-7, with 9 bases matching TRBD1. The CDR3 is 15 amino acids. With V trimmed by 7 bases and J by 2 bases, 9 bases remained unmatched. CDR1 and CDR2 (germline): MDHEN, SYDVKM. The CDR3 is CASNARDRVPYEQYF. CDR3 nucleotides: TGTGCCAGCAATGCCCGGGACAGGGTACCCTACGAGCAGTACTTC.

V usage is TRBV27 and J usage is TRBJ1-2; 7 bases are a match to TRBD1. Germline V lookup: CDR1 MNHEY, CDR2 SMNVEV (reference sequence). This CDR3 is built from 15 residues. J lost 2 bases, V lost 5 bases, and 8 bases had no gene match. In DNA, the CDR3 is TGTGCCAGCAGTAGGGGTACGGGACAGAACTATGGCTACACCTTC. Its protein product is CASSRGTGQNYGYTF.

The CDR3 spells CATSDAGQPQHF. DNA of the CDR3: TGTGCCACCAGTGATGCCGGTCAGCCCCAGCATTTT. V gene TRBV24-1 combines with J gene TRBJ1-5; D not certain. The germline V gene has CDR1 KGHDR and CDR2 SFDVKD. This CDR3 is built from 12 residues. Trimming shortened V by 3 bases and J by 6 bases, and 5 bases separated the two germline ends.

The V call is TRBV6-5, the J call TRBJ2-1; D possibly corresponds to TRBD2 (5 bases). There are 12 residues in the CDR3. The germline V and J ends were trimmed by 6 bases and 9 bases, with 12 bases remaining between them. Germline V gives CDR1 MNHEY, CDR2 SVGAGI. CDR3 nucleotides: TGTGCCAGCAGCCGGAGTGCGGGTGAGCAGTTCTTC. The encoded protein is CASSRSAGEQFF.

This clone was seen more than once but under ten times. The gene calls are TRBV5-1 and TRBJ2-1; the D gene is possibly TRBD2 (5 bases). This CDR3 spans 15 amino acids. Germline V gene data show CDR1 as SGHRS and CDR2 as YFSETQ. Trimming shortened V by 4 bases and J by 0 bases, and 11 bases separated the two germline ends. CDR3 protein: CASSRDPDSYNEQFF. CDR3 DNA sequence: TGCGCCAGCAGCCGGGATCCCGACTCCTACAATGAGCAGTTCTTC.

The chain couples TRBV7-9 to TRBJ1-2, with D perhaps TRBD1 (5 bases). Germline V lookup: CDR1 SEHNR, CDR2 FQNEAQ (reference sequence). This CDR3 contains 14 residues. V was clipped by 5 bases and J by 8 bases, with 18 bases between them. As DNA, the CDR3 is TGTGCCAGCAGCCGAAGGGCGGGGGGTGGCGGCTACACCTTC. This codes for CASSRRAGGGGYTF. The whole variable domain, remainder taken from reference TRBV7-9 and TRBJ1-2, is DTGVSQNPRHKITKRGQNVTFRCDPISEHNRLYWYRQTLGQGPEFLTYFQNEAQLEKSRLLSDRFSAERPKGSFSTLEIQRTEQGDSAMYLCASSRRAGGGGYTFGSGTRLTVV.

The chain couples TRBV10-1 to TRBJ1-5; 9 bases align to TRBD1. The ends lost 10 bases at V and 9 bases at J; junction bases unmatched: 19. Germline values: CDR1 WNHNN, CDR2 SYGVQD (reference sequence). This CDR3 has 16 amino acids. CDR3 loop: CATVPGQGGARGPQHF. CDR3 DNA sequence: TGCGCCACCGTCCCGGGACAGGGTGGTGCTAGGGGGCCCCAGCATTTT.

This clone occurred a few times. The CDR3 region has the DNA TGTGCCAGCAGCTCCCAGCGGGAAGAGCAGTTCTTC. Translated: CASSSQREEQFF. This chain links TRBV7-2 with TRBJ2-1; 7 bases align to TRBD2. Trimming cost V 4 bases and J 10 bases; bases outside gene matches: 4. CDR3 length: 12 residues. The germline CDR1 and CDR2 sequences are SGHTA and FQGNSA. Full variable domain (missing parts from reference TRBV7-2 and TRBJ2-1): GAGVSQSPSNKVTEKGKDVELRCDPISGHTALYWYRQSLGQGLEFLIYFQGNSAPDKSGLPSDRFSAERTGGSVSTLTIQRTQQEDSAVYLCASSSQREEQFFGPGTRLTVL.

The CDR3 spells CASSLLTGGVEAFF. The CDR3 DNA is TGTGCCAGCAGCTTATTGACAGGGGGAGTTGAAGCTTTCTTT. This chain connects TRBV7-9 to TRBJ1-1; 9 positions match TRBD1. The CDR3 is 14 amino acids. Germline CDR1 reads SEHNR; CDR2 reads FQNEAQ (reference sequence). Germline trimming cut 2 bases from V and 7 bases from J; bases unmatched to any gene: 5.

DNA of the CDR3: TGTGCCAGCAGTTACGAGGGAAGGAATTCACCCCTCCACTTT. It translates to CASSYEGRNSPLHF. This chain joins TRBV6-5 and TRBJ1-6; unclear D gene. Per germline, CDR1 MNHEY and CDR2 SVGAGI. This CDR3 has 14 residues. V shed 2 bases and J shed 7 bases, with 9 bases lying between them.

The chain has TRBV9 and TRBJ2-7; weak D call: TRBD1 (5 bases). The CDR3 is 15 amino acids. V dropped 0 bases and J dropped 6 bases, with 16 bases sitting between them. CDR1 and CDR2 (germline): SGDLS, YYNGEE. The CDR3 region has the DNA TGTGCCAGCAGCGTAGAAGGTCAGGGCCCGGGCGAGCAGTACTTC. Translation gives CASSVEGQGPGEQYF.

In its sample, this clone was seen a few times. The chain has TRBV3-1 (or the pseudogene TRBV3-2) and TRBJ2-1; the match to TRBD2 covers 10 bases. With V trimmed by 4 bases and J by 12 bases, 15 bases remained unmatched. The CDR3 sequence is 16 residues long. Germline V lookup: CDR1 LGHDT, CDR2 YNNKEL (reference sequence). The CDR3 bases are TGTGCCAGCAGCCGACCAACCCGGACTAGCGGCCGGGTGCAGTTCTTC. The encoded protein is CASSRPTRTSGRVQFF.

This clone was detected once. The CDR3 is CASSTNSWVGYTF. As DNA, the CDR3 is TGTGCCAGCAGCACTAATTCTTGGGTAGGCTACACCTTC. The rearrangement joins TRBV7-3 to TRBJ1-2; D is unresolved. Trimming pared 5 bases from V and 8 bases from J, leaving 15 bases between. The germline V gene encodes CDR1 SGHTA and CDR2 FQGTGA. This CDR3 contains 13 residues.

The chain employs TRBV7-9 and TRBJ2-1, with D possibly matching TRBD1 (5 bases). CDR1 is SEHNR, CDR2 FQNEAQ, per germline (reference sequence). V was shortened by 4 bases and J by 8 bases, with 12 bases between the two germline ends. The CDR3 consists of 13 residues. CDR3 coding DNA: TGTGCCAGCAGCTACTGGGTACAGGATGAGCAGTTCTTC. This codes for CASSYWVQDEQFF.

CDR3 sequence: CASSPMGTGAFF. DNA of the CDR3: TGTGCCAGCAGTCCCATGGGGACAGGGGCTTTCTTT. J is TRBJ1-1 and V is TRBV3-1 (or the pseudogene TRBV3-2); TRBD1 matches at 9 bases. V was pared by 6 bases and J by 11 bases, with 7 bases of the junction left unmatched. Germline V CDR1 and CDR2: LGHDT, YNNKEL (reference sequence). The CDR3 totals 12 residues.

This sequence joins TRBV21-1 and TRBJ2-1; whether TRBD2, the table's D call, matches the DNA was not checked. TRBV21-1 is tagged as a pseudogene. CDR3 length: 22 residues. This chain's CDR3 is CASSKLEDVAGSFLWTHNEQFF. The CDR3 nucleotides read TGTGCCAGCAGCAAACTCGAAGACGTAGCGGGTTCCTTTCTCTGGACCCACAATGAGCAGTTCTTC.

The chain recombines TRBV2 with TRBJ1-5, with D maybe TRBD1 (5 bases). V gave up 6 bases and J gave up 1 base, with 10 bases separating them. This CDR3 has 14 amino acids. The germline CDR1 and CDR2 sequences are SNHLY and FYNNEI. CDR3 coding DNA: TGTGCCAGCAGATCGACAGTCAGCAATCAGCCCCAGCATTTT. This encodes CASRSTVSNQPQHF.